One and the same sample provided the 4 T cell receptor beta chains below, sequenced in a study of technical replicates of blood from a few donors. The protocol was immunoSEQ multiplex PCR, while the TCRdb copy is restricted to in-frame clones and leaves out a portion. The data contain about 81,000 clones, around four fifths of them singletons. The sample comprised PBMCs. All receptors come from a human donor in good health. Some clones in this sample may be carry-over from other donors' samples.

The V call is TRBV2, the J call TRBJ1-2; D gene uncertain. Per germline, CDR1 SNHLY and CDR2 FYNNEI. Trimming shortened V by 6 bases and J by 1 base, and 9 bases separated the two germline ends. This CDR3 has 13 residues. The DNA for the CDR3 is TGTGCCAGCAGAGAGGCATTTAACTATGGCTACACCTTC. Translation: CASREAFNYGYTF.

The chain joins TRBV5-6 to TRBJ2-3, with 9 positions matching TRBD2. The CDR3 length is 18 residues. Unmatched junction bases numbered 14, after V lost 4 bases and J lost 2 bases. In germline, CDR1 is SGHDT, CDR2 YYEEEE. CDR3 protein: CASSRWLGTSGYTDTQYF. The CDR3 DNA follows: TGTGCCAGCAGCCGATGGCTAGGTACTAGCGGGTACACAGATACGCAGTATTTT.

This clone has just one count. This chain joins TRBV7-2 and TRBJ1-6; the match to TRBD1 covers 7 bases. CDR1 is SGHTA, CDR2 FQGNSA, per germline. Trimming at V came to 5 bases and at J to 9 bases, leaving 7 bases not matched to a gene. The CDR3 has 14 amino acids. Here the CDR3 reads CASSQQGNSSPLHF. CDR3 coding DNA: TGTGCCAGCAGCCAACAGGGGAATAGTTCACCCCTCCACTTT.

The gene calls are TRBV7-9 and TRBJ2-3; 8 positions agree with TRBD2. The V segment lost 3 bases and the J segment 0 bases; nucleotides outside the gene matches: 5. The CDR3 is 16 residues long. Per the germline V gene, CDR1 is SEHNR and CDR2 is FQNEAQ (reference sequence). CDR3 sequence: CASSFERGPSTDTQYF. CDR3 bases: TGTGCCAGCAGCTTCGAGCGGGGGCCTAGCACAGATACGCAGTATTTT.